The sequence of this T cell receptor (beta chain) was determined in a study of response to subunit inactivated influenza vaccine. Whole-study findings and limits: Each seasonal influenza vaccination, the authors suggested, recruits few new T cells.

TCRdb used MiXCR to reprocess the RT-PCR reads, holding one entry per CDR3 protein. The sample lists 650,000 to 700,000 distinct CDR3 sequences, roughly 14% occurring once. The CDR3 spans 14 residues. Losses at the gene ends were 10 bases for V and 4 bases for J; bases not matched to a gene: 5. This clonotype was seen a handful of times. Its specificity is unknown. This clonotype was obtained from a man aged 45-65 years who received an inactivated influenza vaccine. The rearrangement uses TRBV12-3 or TRBV12-4 and TRBJ2-1; TRBD2 agrees at 12 bases. The starting material was PBMCs from blood, obtained less than 13 days after vaccination. The CDR3 spells CATRLAGAYNEQFF. CDR3 nucleotide sequence: TGTGCCACTCGACTAGCGGGAGCTTACAATGAGCAGTTCTTC.